This TCR beta chain was sequenced in a study of blood T cell repertoires in COVID-19. Overall study: COVID-19 samples from acute and convalescent phases originated in the United States, Italy and Spain. Nucleic acid was either cDNA or gDNA, and it came from T cells, B-cell-depleted T cells, or PBMCs.

This clone was seen only once. Study processing details: Nucleated cell counts were estimated from reference gene primer amplification. Profiled with immunoSEQ multiplex PCR; TCRdb holds only in-frame clones, not every one. V and J calls and clone size are given by that table; D and trimming were obtained from the DNA. The sample consists of 210,000 or so clones, 70% to 90% of them appearing once. Sequences were obtained from peripheral blood. The TCR sequence derives from a woman under 30 who had recovered from COVID-19.

The CDR3 sequence is CASSASAWGGTGTLTAFF. The CDR3 DNA follows: TGTGCCAGCAGCGCCAGCGCGTGGGGCGGGACAGGGACTCTAACGGCTTTCTTT. This chain joins TRBV9 and TRBJ1-1; 9 nucleotides agree with TRBD1. The CDR3 has 18 residues. The ends lost 3 bases at V and 11 bases at J; junction bases unmatched: 23. Germline CDR1 reads SGDLS; CDR2 reads YYNGEE.